Detailed here is one T cell receptor beta chain. Its target is not known. TCR alpha and TCR beta cDNA libraries carrying sample barcodes and UMIs came from 5'RACE with constant-segment primers. MiXCR, applied by TCRdb to the 5' RACE reads, yields one record per CDR3 protein. The sample lists about 350,000 distinct CDR3 sequences, approximately 29% occurring once. This entry belongs to a study of T-cell memory formation after mild COVID-19. The germline V and J ends were trimmed by 2 bases and 0 bases, with 8 bases remaining between them. CDR1 and CDR2 (germline): SGHKS, YYEKEE (reference sequence). The CDR3 covers 14 residues. Study-wide results and limits: Clones which contracted sat mainly in CM and EM if CD4+, and in EMRA if CD8+.

This TCR derives from an adult woman who had mild COVID-19 (a few samples of this study predate the infection). Cell type and time point are not known. The sample consisted of PBMCs or a T cell subset sorted from them (not recorded which). This chain links TRBV5-5 with TRBJ1-1; D not resolved. The CDR3 here is CASSFGTLNTEAFF. DNA for the CDR3: TGTGCCAGCAGCTTCGGCACCCTGAACACTGAAGCTTTCTTT.